This T cell receptor beta chain was documented in a study of control samples from healthy donors and cancer patients. Trimming pared 2 bases from V and 4 bases from J, leaving 5 bases between. CDR1 and CDR2 from the germline V gene are SNHLY and FYNNEI. The CDR3 is 12 residues long. Worth noting for this clone: The identical CDR3 is also encoded by other nucleotide sequences in the sample.

Using immunoSEQ multiplex PCR, the repertoire was profiled, and TCRdb retains in-frame clones only, with some absent. This sample carries some 200,000 clones, about 93% of them seen once, and the ten largest clones take approximately 1.4%. The J gene is TRBJ2-5, the V gene TRBV2, with D hard to call. The source is a man aged 50 or older in good health. The sample taken for sequencing was blood. The CDR3 region is CASSEIGETQYF. DNA for the CDR3: TGTGCCAGCAGTGAAATAGGAGAGACCCAGTACTTC. The variable domain in full, completed from reference TRBV2 and TRBJ2-5, reads EPEVTQTPSHQVTQMGQEVILRCVPISNHLYFYWYRQILGQKVEFLVSFYNNEISEKSEIFDDQFSVERPDGSNFTLKIRSTKLEDSAMYFCASSEIGETQYFGPGTRLLVL.